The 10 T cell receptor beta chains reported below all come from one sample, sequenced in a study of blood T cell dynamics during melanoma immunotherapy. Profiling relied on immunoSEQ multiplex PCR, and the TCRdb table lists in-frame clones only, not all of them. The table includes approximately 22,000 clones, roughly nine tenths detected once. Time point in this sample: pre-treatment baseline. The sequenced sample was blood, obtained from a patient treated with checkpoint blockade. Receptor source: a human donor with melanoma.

The CDR3 sequence: CASSRFVREKLFF. The CDR3 region has the DNA TGTGCCAGCAGCCGTTTCGTCCGGGAAAAACTGTTTTTT. The chain employs TRBV11-2 and TRBJ1-4; no clear D. The CDR3 covers 13 residues. Per germline, CDR1 SGHAT and CDR2 FQNNGV. Between the trimmed V and J ends, which lost 5 bases and 8 bases, there was a span of 12 bases.

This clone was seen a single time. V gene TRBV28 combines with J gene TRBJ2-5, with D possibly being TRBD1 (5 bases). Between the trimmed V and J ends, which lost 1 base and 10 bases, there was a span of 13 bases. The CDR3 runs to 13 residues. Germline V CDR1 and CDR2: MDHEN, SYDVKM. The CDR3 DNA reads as TGTGCCAGCAGTTTATCCTACGACAGTATCCAGTACTTC. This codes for CASSLSYDSIQYF.

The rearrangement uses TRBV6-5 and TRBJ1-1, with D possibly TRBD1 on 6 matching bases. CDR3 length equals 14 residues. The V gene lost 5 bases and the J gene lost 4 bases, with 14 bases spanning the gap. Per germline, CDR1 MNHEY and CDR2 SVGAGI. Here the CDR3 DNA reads TGTGCCAGCAGTAAACAGGGAGGGTCCACTGAAGCTTTCTTT. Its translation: CASSKQGGSTEAFF.

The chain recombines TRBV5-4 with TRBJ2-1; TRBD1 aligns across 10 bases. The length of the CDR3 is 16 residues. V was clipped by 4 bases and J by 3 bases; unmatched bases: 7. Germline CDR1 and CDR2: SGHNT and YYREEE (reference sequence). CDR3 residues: CASSTKTGGFYNEQFF. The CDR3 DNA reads TGTGCCAGCAGCACTAAGACAGGGGGCTTCTACAATGAGCAGTTCTTC.

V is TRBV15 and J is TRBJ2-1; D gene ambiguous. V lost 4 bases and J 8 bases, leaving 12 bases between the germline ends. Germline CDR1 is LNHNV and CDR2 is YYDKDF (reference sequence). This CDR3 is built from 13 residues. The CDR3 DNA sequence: TGTGCCACCAGCATAAACTACTTCGATGAGCAGTTCTTC. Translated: CATSINYFDEQFF.

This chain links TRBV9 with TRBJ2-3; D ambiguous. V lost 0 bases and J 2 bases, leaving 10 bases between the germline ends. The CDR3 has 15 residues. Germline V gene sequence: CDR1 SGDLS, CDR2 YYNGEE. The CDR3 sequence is CASSVGNPHTDTQYF. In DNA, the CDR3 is TGTGCCAGCAGCGTAGGAAACCCGCACACAGATACGCAGTATTTT.

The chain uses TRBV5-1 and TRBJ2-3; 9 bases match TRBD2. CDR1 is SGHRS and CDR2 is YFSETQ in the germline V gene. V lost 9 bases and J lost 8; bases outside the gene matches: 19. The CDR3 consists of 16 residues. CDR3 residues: CATKEASGTPLLTQYF. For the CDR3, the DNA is TGCGCCACCAAAGAGGCTAGCGGGACCCCACTACTTACGCAGTATTTT.

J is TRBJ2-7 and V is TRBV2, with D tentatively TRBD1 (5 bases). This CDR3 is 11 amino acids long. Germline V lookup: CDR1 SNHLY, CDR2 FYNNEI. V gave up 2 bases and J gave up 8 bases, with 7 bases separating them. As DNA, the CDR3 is TGTGCCAGCAGTGAACAGGGTCAGCAGTACTTC. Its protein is CASSEQGQQYF. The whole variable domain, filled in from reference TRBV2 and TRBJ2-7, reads EPEVTQTPSHQVTQMGQEVILRCVPISNHLYFYWYRQILGQKVEFLVSFYNNEISEKSEIFDDQFSVERPDGSNFTLKIRSTKLEDSAMYFCASSEQGQQYFGPGTRLTVT.

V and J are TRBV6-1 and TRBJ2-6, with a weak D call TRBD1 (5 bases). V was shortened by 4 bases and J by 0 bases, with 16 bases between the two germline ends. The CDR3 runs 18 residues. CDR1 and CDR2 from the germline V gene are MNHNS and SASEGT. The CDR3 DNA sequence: TGTGCCAGCAGTGGGTACGTGCAGGGCGGCTCTGGGGCCAACGTCCTGACTTTC. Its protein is CASSGYVQGGSGANVLTF.

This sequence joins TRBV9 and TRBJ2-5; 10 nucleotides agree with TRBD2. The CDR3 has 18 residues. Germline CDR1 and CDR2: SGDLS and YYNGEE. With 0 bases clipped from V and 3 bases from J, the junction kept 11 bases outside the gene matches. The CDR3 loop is CASSVAPAGGLGKETQYF. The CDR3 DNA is TGTGCCAGCAGCGTAGCTCCAGCGGGAGGGCTCGGGAAAGAGACCCAGTACTTC.